These T cell receptor beta chains were read from a single sample in a study of Graves' ophthalmopathy and Graves' hyperthyroidism. TCRdb reprocessed the multiplex PCR reads with MiXCR, giving one entry per CDR3 protein. The table shows over 450,000 distinct CDR3 sequences, with over 13% occurring only once. The specimen was blood. These receptors originate from a woman in her thirties with Graves' ophthalmopathy. Each CDR3 is given with its conserved first and last residue. The order of the fields is V gene, J gene, clone size, CDR3 length, D gene, CDR3 protein, CDR3 DNA. D genes are given only for firm matches. The listing skips clone size in some rows; elsewhere it reads once, few, many or a size class.

TRBV3-1,TRBJ2-7,many,16,NA,CASRPGGSTSLGEQYF,TGTGCCAGCAGACCCGGAGGAAGTACTAGTCTCGGGGAGCAGTACTTC
TRBV30,TRBJ2-5,many,13,NA,CAWSVRRQETQYF,TGTGCCTGGAGTGTACGGCGTCAAGAGACCCAGTACTTC
TRBV9,TRBJ2-2,many,14,NA,CASSVAWNTGELFF,TGTGCCAGCAGCGTAGCCTGGAACACCGGGGAGCTGTTTTTT
TRBV30,TRBJ2-5,many,12,NA,CAWSVRLETQYF,TGTGCCTGGAGTGTACGGCTGGAGACCCAGTACTTC
TRBV27,TRBJ1-5,many,17,NA,CASSLWGLQVGDQPQHF,TGTGCCAGCAGTTTATGGGGGTTACAGGTGGGGGATCAGCCCCAGCATTTT
TRBV6-5,TRBJ2-7,many,15,TRBD2,CASSYSGSGVYEQYF,TGTGCCAGCAGTTACTCGGGTAGCGGGGTCTACGAGCAGTACTTC
TRBV28,TRBJ1-5,many,13,TRBD1,CASTTGGIQPQHF,TGTGCCAGCACAACAGGGGGGATCCAGCCCCAGCATTTT
TRBV12-5,TRBJ1-1,NA,15,TRBD1,CASGPHRGMNTEAFF,TGTGCTAGTGGTCCGCACAGGGGAATGAACACTGAAGCTTTCTTT
TRBV20-1,TRBJ1-2,many,15,NA,CSARDRTAGNYGYTF,TGCAGTGCTAGAGATCGGACAGCGGGTAACTATGGCTACACCTTC
TRBV6-4,TRBJ2-2,many,17,NA,CASSPLGRGLSTGELFF,TGTGCCAGCAGCCCCCTCGGCCGAGGGTTGAGCACCGGGGAGCTGTTTTTT
TRBV12-3/TRBV12-4,TRBJ1-6,NA,13,NA,CVSRYLSNSPLHF,TGTGTCAGCCGGTACTTATCAAATTCACCCCTCCACTTT
TRBV6-1,TRBJ1-6,few,15,NA,CASSDRTAEISPLHF,TGTGCCAGCAGTGATCGGACTGCGGAAATTTCACCCCTCCACTTT
TRBV29-1,TRBJ2-4,NA,15,NA,CSVEKGNSAKNIKYF,TGCAGCGTTGAAAAGGGGAATTCAGCCAAAAACATTAAGTACTTC
TRBV6-5,TRBJ1-1,many,14,NA,CASLSRGGRTEAFF,TGTGCCAGCCTTTCTCGAGGGGGACGGACTGAAGCTTTCTTT
TRBV20-1,TRBJ2-7,many,12,TRBD1,CSARTGGYEQYF,TGCAGTGCTAGGACAGGGGGCTACGAGCAGTACTTC
TRBV6-1,TRBJ2-5,NA,16,TRBD1,CASSVETGGARETQYF,TGTGCCAGCAGTGTTGAGACAGGGGGCGCGCGGGAGACCCAGTACTTC
TRBV18,TRBJ1-6,many,15,NA,CASSPRSSYNSPLHF,TGTGCCAGCTCACCGAGGAGCTCCTATAATTCACCCCTCCACTTT
TRBV5-1,TRBJ2-5,many,15,TRBD1,CASSRGTVTQGTQYF,TGCGCCAGCAGCCGAGGGACAGTGACCCAAGGGACCCAGTACTTC
TRBV27,TRBJ2-7,few,15,NA,CASSFSTGPGYEQYF,TGTGCCAGCAGTTTCTCAACAGGGCCTGGCTACGAGCAGTACTTC
TRBV19,TRBJ1-5,many,12,NA,CASSMGNQPQHF,TGTGCCAGTAGTATGGGTAATCAGCCCCAGCATTTT
TRBV28,TRBJ2-7,many,16,TRBD2,CASSFSVLAASYEQYF,TGTGCCAGCAGTTTCTCAGTCCTAGCGGCCTCCTACGAGCAGTACTTC
TRBV24-1,TRBJ1-5,many,16,TRBD1,CATSEGGTGGHQPQHF,TGTGCCACCAGTGAGGGAGGGACAGGGGGCCATCAGCCCCAGCATTTT
TRBV6-1,TRBJ2-7,once,13,NA,CASSSSRVYEQYF,TGTGCCAGCAGCAGCTCCAGGGTCTACGAGCAGTACTTC
TRBV2,TRBJ2-7,NA,14,NA,CASSMDRLSYEQYF,TGTGCCAGCAGTATGGACAGACTTTCCTACGAGCAGTACTTC
TRBV2,TRBJ1-1,many,14,NA,CASSVWGRDTEAFF,TGTGCCAGCAGTGTATGGGGTCGGGACACTGAAGCTTTCTTT
TRBV7-3,TRBJ2-3,few,14,TRBD1,CASSLTGSGDTQYF,TGTGCCAGCAGCCTGACAGGGTCGGGAGATACGCAGTATTTT
TRBV27,TRBJ1-5,many,20,TRBD1,CASSLYTGGVGPASNQPQHF,TGTGCCAGCAGTTTATACACAGGGGGCGTAGGCCCCGCTAGCAATCAGCCCCAGCATTTT
TRBV28,TRBJ1-1,many,14,NA,CASSFLPQGTEAFF,TGTGCCAGCAGTTTTCTCCCCCAGGGGACTGAAGCTTTCTTT
TRBV5-1,TRBJ1-1,many,13,NA,CASSLELSTEAFF,TGCGCCAGCAGCTTGGAGTTGTCCACTGAAGCTTTCTTT
TRBV28,TRBJ1-2,many,12,NA,CASSLWDYGYTF,TGTGCCAGCAGTTTATGGGACTATGGCTACACCTTC
TRBV20-1,TRBJ2-4,few,16,TRBD2,CSARAPTSGSWHIKYF,TGCAGTGCTAGAGCCCCGACTAGCGGGAGTTGGCACATTAAGTACTTC
TRBV7-2,TRBJ2-5,many,14,NA,CASSFVSGAETQYF,TGTGCCAGCAGCTTCGTCTCAGGGGCCGAGACCCAGTACTTC
TRBV2,TRBJ2-2,many,13,NA,CASGVRDTGELFF,TGTGCCAGCGGGGTTAGGGACACCGGGGAGCTGTTTTTT